This entry describes one T cell receptor beta chain. Patients with a history of autoimmune disease or on systemic immunosuppression were excluded. This record comes from a study of OX40 agonist ivuxolimab in advanced cancers. About the study: Ivuxolimab is an agonistic anti-OX40 (CD134) antibody, and patients were treated with it. Patients in dose escalation had liver, melanoma, kidney or head and neck cancers.

The V and J ends lost 3 bases and 0 bases, in that order; junction bases with no gene match: 9. The CDR3 is made up of 18 amino acids. Germline values: CDR1 KGHSH, CDR2 LQKENI. TCRdb's table, derived via immunoSEQ multiplex PCR, lists solely in-frame clones and lacks some. The sample includes almost 90,000 clones, approximately 91% of them seen just once. The source is an adult with an advanced solid tumor such as melanoma, head and neck, liver or kidney cancer. This chain uses TRBV18 with TRBJ2-5; TRBD1 matches at 11 bases. This sample comprised CD4+ or CD8+ T cells sorted from blood, obtained in a trial of the OX40 agonist ivuxolimab. CDR3 bases: TGTGCCAGCTCACCCCCGGGACAGGGGGGCCTGTACCAAGAGACCCAGTACTTC. Its translation is CASSPPGQGGLYQETQYF.